The 15 T cell receptor beta chains given below trace back to one sample, sequenced in a study of radiotherapy plus CTLA-4 blockade in lung cancer. Only in-frame clones appear in the TCRdb table, and some are missing; sequencing was by immunoSEQ multiplex PCR. The repertoire holds more than 90,000 clones, roughly 77% seen once, with 2.5% to 3.5% in the top ten. Specimen: peripheral blood, collected from a patient treated with radiotherapy plus ipilimumab. These receptors all stem from a human donor with non-small cell lung cancer that progressed on radiotherapy plus ipilimumab. Some clones in this sample may be carry-over from other donors' samples.

The rearrangement joins TRBV25-1 to TRBJ1-5; perhaps TRBD1 as D (5 bases). CDR3 length: 16 residues. The V end lost 2 bases, the J end lost 0 bases, and 11 bases lay between the germline ends. Germline CDR1 reads MGHDK; CDR2 reads SYGVNS. The CDR3 nucleotides are TGTGCCAGCAGTGAAACCGGGGCCCATAGCAATCAGCCCCAGCATTTT. Translated: CASSETGAHSNQPQHF.

V is TRBV6-1 and J is TRBJ1-4; D unclear. Per germline, CDR1 MNHNS and CDR2 SASEGT. V lost 6 bases and J 4 bases, leaving 12 bases between the germline ends. This CDR3 has 14 residues. CDR3 loop: CASSGEIFNEKLFF. The CDR3 nucleotides are TGTGCCAGCAGCGGGGAAATATTTAATGAAAAACTGTTTTTT.

The rearrangement uses TRBV6-1 and TRBJ1-5; D gene unclear. Germline V CDR1 and CDR2: MNHNS, SASEGT. The ends were cut back, 10 bases at V and 0 bases at J, with 13 bases in the middle. The CDR3 has 14 residues. The CDR3 region is CAITGVNSNQPQHF. The CDR3 coding sequence is TGTGCCATCACCGGGGTTAATAGCAATCAGCCCCAGCATTTT.

The chain recombines TRBV6-5 with TRBJ2-5, with TRBD2 as a possible D gene (7 bases). Germline CDR1 and CDR2: MNHEY and SVGAGI. The CDR3 spans 15 residues. With 2 bases removed from V and 4 bases from J, the gap between germline ends came to 14 bases. This CDR3 is CASSYVRGGGETQYF. As DNA, the CDR3 is TGTGCCAGCAGTTACGTCCGGGGAGGGGGAGAGACCCAGTACTTC.

The genes are TRBV18 and TRBJ2-3; D perhaps matches TRBD2 (5 bases). CDR1 and CDR2 (germline): KGHSH, LQKENI. V shed 10 bases and J shed 4 bases, with 18 bases lying between them. This CDR3 contains 14 residues. CDR3 sequence: CATLGEFWADTQYF. The CDR3 coding sequence is TGTGCCACCCTCGGGGAGTTTTGGGCAGATACGCAGTATTTT.

V gene TRBV5-1 combines with J gene TRBJ1-1; 7 bases line up with TRBD1. J gave up 2 bases and V 3 bases, and 7 bases lay outside the gene matches. Germline-derived CDR1 and CDR2 are SGHRS and YFSETQ. The CDR3 has 15 amino acids. The chain's CDR3 is CASSWKQGFNTEAFF. The CDR3, as DNA: TGCGCCAGCAGCTGGAAACAGGGGTTCAACACTGAAGCTTTCTTT.

This clone has a handful of counts. CDR3 nucleotide sequence: TGTGCCAGCAGCCCATCGGGAGGGGTCGACACTGAAGCTTTCTTT. Its protein is CASSPSGGVDTEAFF. This chain uses TRBV9 with TRBJ1-1, with TRBD1 as a possible D gene (5 bases). This CDR3 is 15 amino acids long. Germline CDR1 SGDLS, CDR2 YYNGEE. V was trimmed by 4 bases and J by 3 bases, leaving 16 bases between them.

The CDR3 spells CASSGPTGELFF. The CDR3 DNA is TGTGCCAGCAGTGGCCCTACCGGGGAGCTGTTTTTT. The genes are TRBV2 and TRBJ2-2; no clear D. This CDR3 contains 12 residues. CDR1 and CDR2 from the germline V gene are SNHLY and FYNNEI. Trimming cost V 4 bases and J 5 bases, with 5 bases left between them.

The CDR3 nucleotides are TGTGCCAGCAGCTTAGGGTCAGAAGATACGCAGTATTTT. It encodes CASSLGSEDTQYF. This sequence joins TRBV7-3 and TRBJ2-3, with no clear D. CDR1 and CDR2 (germline): SGHTA, FQGTGA. The CDR3 length is 13 residues. Trimming shortened V by 2 bases and J by 5 bases, and 8 bases separated the two germline ends.

The genes are TRBV6-5 and TRBJ2-7, with TRBD1 as a possible D gene (6 bases). Trimming took off 3 bases at V and 2 bases at J, with 17 bases between the two ends. The CDR3 contains 16 residues. Germline V gene sequence: CDR1 MNHEY, CDR2 SVGAGI. The CDR3 DNA is TGTGCCAGCAGTTATGGTGTTGACAGGCCCACCTACGAGCAGTACTTC. Amino acids: CASSYGVDRPTYEQYF.

The chain recombines TRBV18 with TRBJ2-3, with 11 bases aligning to TRBD2. V lost 3 bases and J lost 1; bases outside the gene matches: 9. Germline CDR1 and CDR2: KGHSH and LQKENI. The CDR3 extends over 18 amino acids. The CDR3 loop is CASSPALAGGTGTDTQYF. The DNA of the CDR3 is TGTGCCAGCTCACCGGCGCTAGCGGGGGGCACAGGCACAGATACGCAGTATTTT.

The CDR3, as DNA: TGTGCCAGCAGCTCGGACAGGGGAGACTATAATTCACCCCTCCACTTT. This codes for CASSSDRGDYNSPLHF. The rearrangement joins TRBV11-1 to TRBJ1-6, with 9 positions matching TRBD1. Trimming took 4 bases from V and 3 from J; bases not matched to a gene: 4. CDR1 is SGHAT, CDR2 FQDESV, per germline (reference sequence). The CDR3 length is 16 residues.

The chain carries TRBV2 and TRBJ2-7; 7 nucleotides line up with TRBD1. V lost 6 bases to trimming and J lost 3 bases; unmatched junction nucleotides: 8. Per the germline V gene, CDR1 is SNHLY and CDR2 is FYNNEI. The CDR3 runs 14 residues. The CDR3 reads CASRGPTGIYEQYF. The CDR3 DNA reads as TGTGCCAGCAGGGGGCCGACAGGGATCTACGAGCAGTACTTC.

The rearrangement links TRBV7-9 to TRBJ2-3; D gene ambiguous. This CDR3 region has 12 residues. V gave up 5 bases and J gave up 2 bases, with 5 bases separating them. Germline values: CDR1 SEHNR, CDR2 FQNEAQ (reference sequence). This chain's CDR3 is CASSLYTDTQYF. The CDR3 region has the DNA TGTGCCAGCAGCCTTTACACAGATACGCAGTATTTT.

This clone came up once. V and J are TRBV5-6 and TRBJ1-2; D perhaps matches TRBD1 (6 bases). Germline CDR1 is SGHDT and CDR2 is YYEEEE. V lost 3 bases, J lost 8 bases, and 20 bases lay in between. The CDR3 loop spans 15 amino acids. CDR3 sequence: CASSSSTGLYYGYTF. The CDR3 DNA sequence: TGTGCCAGCAGCTCCTCAACAGGGTTATATTACGGCTACACCTTC.